Below, 6 T cell receptor beta chains from the same sample are listed, as sequenced in a study of T-cell reconstitution after alpha-beta-depleted transplantation in children. Preparing the TCRbeta library involved the use of unique molecular identifiers. MiXCR, applied by TCRdb to the PCR reads, yields one record per CDR3 protein. The table lists some 300,000 distinct CDR3 sequences, almost 8% of them singletons. For these TCRs, the target antigens are not known. Points from the study as a whole: When one year had passed after transplant, most T-cell counts and diversity came from newly produced T cells.

Sequencing was performed on peripheral blood, taken 360 days after TCRalphabeta/CD19-depleted stem cell transplant. The origin of the receptors is a female patient under 10 years old who had a stem cell transplant for Fanconi anemia, so the T cells may come from the graft donor.

This clonotype has more than one count but fewer than ten. A much larger clone differs from this one at a single base, so this may be a read error. This chain connects TRBV5-1 to TRBJ2-5; D is possibly TRBD1 (6 bases). With 2 bases removed from V and 4 bases from J, the gap between germline ends came to 9 bases. In germline, CDR1 is SGHRS, CDR2 YFSETQ. CDR3 length: 13 amino acids. CDR3: CASSFPGAETQYF. The CDR3 DNA reads TGCGCCAGCAGCTTTCCAGGGGCAGAGACCCAGTACTTC. The whole variable domain, filled in from reference TRBV5-1 and TRBJ2-5, reads KAGVTQTPRYLIKTRGQQVTLSCSPISGHRSVSWYQQTPGQGLQFLFEYFSETQRNKGNFPGRFSGRQFSNSRSEMNVSTLELGDSALYLCASSFPGAETQYFGPGTRLLVL.

The V gene is TRBV20-1, the J gene TRBJ1-1, with D uncertain. The CDR3 has 18 amino acids. Trimming left V 5 bases short and J 0 bases short, with 25 bases between. The V gene's germline CDR1 is DFQATT and CDR2 SNEGSKA (reference sequence). In DNA form, the CDR3 reads TGCAGTGCTGACATGTATGAGCCTAAGGATCCCATGAACACTGAAGCTTTCTTT. Its protein is CSADMYEPKDPMNTEAFF.

This clonotype has ten or more counts. The chain employs TRBV5-6 and TRBJ1-4, with a weak D call TRBD1 (5 bases). Germline loops: CDR1 SGHDT, CDR2 YYEEEE. The V end lost 0 bases, the J end lost 6 bases, and 9 bases lay between the germline ends. The CDR3 sequence is 14 residues long. DNA for the CDR3: TGTGCCAGCAGCTTGGCGGAGACAGATGAAAAACTGTTTTTT. Its protein product is CASSLAETDEKLFF.

This clonotype was counted a few times. The chain couples TRBV5-6 to TRBJ1-6, with D unresolved. Germline CDR1 reads SGHDT; CDR2 reads YYEEEE. V dropped 0 bases and J dropped 15 bases, with 10 bases sitting between them. This CDR3 region has 12 residues. The CDR3 DNA reads TGTGCCAGCAGCTTGGATCGGGAGGACCTCCACTTT. Translating it yields CASSLDREDLHF.

This clonotype has more than one count but fewer than ten. This chain connects TRBV6-1 to TRBJ2-3; tentatively, D is TRBD1 or TRBD2 (6 bases each). Trimming removed 8 bases from V and 4 bases from J, with 16 bases in between. This CDR3 is 14 amino acids long. Germline CDR1 MNHNS, CDR2 SASEGT. CDR3 in DNA: TGTGCCAGCGGCTGGGGGGCGAACGCAGATACGCAGTATTTT. Residues: CASGWGANADTQYF.

This clonotype was counted ten times or more. The chain carries TRBV29-1 and TRBJ2-5; D is perhaps TRBD1 (6 bases). Per the germline V gene, CDR1 is SQVTM and CDR2 is ANQGSEA. Trimming pared 8 bases from V and 7 bases from J, leaving 17 bases between. This CDR3 comprises 12 residues. CDR3 bases: TGCAGCTGTGACAGGCCTAGTGGGACCCAGTACTTC. Translated, it gives CSCDRPSGTQYF.